This is a list of T cell receptor beta chains from one sample in a study of OX40 agonist ivuxolimab in advanced cancers. The method was immunoSEQ multiplex PCR; TCRdb's version includes in-frame clones alone and lacks a portion of them. The sample comprises under 90,000 clones, 75% to 90% of which are singletons, and approximately 2% rests with the top ten. The specimen was CD4+ or CD8+ T cells sorted from blood, collected in a trial of the OX40 agonist ivuxolimab. These receptor sequences come from an adult with an advanced solid tumor such as melanoma, head and neck, liver or kidney cancer. CDR3s leave out the opening cysteine and the closing phenylalanine or tryptophan. Size values are once, few and many counts, or a class for expanded clones, and some rows have none.

size,J,length,V,CDR3
.,TRBJ2-2,14,TRBV19,ASSPGHRLRSGELF
.,TRBJ1-1,12,TRBV21-1,ASSKRAKRTEAF
.,TRBJ2-3,13,TRBV27,ASSRERGGTDTQY
.,TRBJ2-2,14,TRBV28,ASSLHRGTNTGELF
.,TRBJ2-7,13,TRBV2,ASSRLDVNWGEQY
medium-sized,TRBJ1-2,11,TRBV7-2,ASSPDIYYGYT
.,TRBJ1-6,12,TRBV11-2,ASSLRPSDSPLH
.,TRBJ2-3,11,TRBV10-3,AISSPPRFREY
.,TRBJ2-5,12,TRBV7-9,ASSLWGGQETQY
.,TRBJ2-5,15,TRBV4-1,ASSQEAPGQLQETQY
.,TRBJ2-3,13,TRBV6-1,ASSLLADGTDTQY
.,TRBJ2-1,14,TRBV7-6,ASSLATGPSYNEQF
.,TRBJ1-5,13,TRBV30,AVTTGSFSNQPQH
.,TRBJ2-7,12,TRBV5-1,ASSSGRWAYEQY
.,TRBJ1-5,12,TRBV19,ASTGTGGFQPQH
once,TRBJ2-7,14,TRBV2,ASSLASVGQAYEQY
once,TRBJ2-1,13,TRBV6-4,ASSDSGTGGNEQF
.,TRBJ1-2,13,TRBV6-6,ASSPRLGGNYGYT
.,TRBJ1-4,11,TRBV30,AWSSGKVEKLF
.,TRBJ2-7,14,TRBV7-9,ASSQVAGAGFYEQY
.,TRBJ2-1,13,TRBV19,ASSITTGALGEQF
.,TRBJ2-1,12,TRBV7-6,ASSLEVPGGEQF
once,TRBJ1-4,13,TRBV11-2,ASSPFGTGWEKLF
.,TRBJ2-3,11,TRBV5-1,ASNRLFSDTQY
.,TRBJ2-7,14,TRBV5-5,ASSFGQASDSYEQY
.,TRBJ2-7,12,TRBV19,ASSGTSPSYEQY
once,TRBJ2-7,12,TRBV6-6,ASSYRDNSYEQY
.,TRBJ1-1,12,TRBV7-2,ASSLRGTGAEAF
.,TRBJ2-1,13,TRBV9,ASSVGRQGGDEQF
.,TRBJ1-6,13,TRBV4-1,ASSPDERVGSPLH
.,TRBJ2-1,14,TRBV2,ASWTSGGSYYNEQF
.,TRBJ2-3,13,TRBV7-2,ASSPYSGVIHTQY
.,TRBJ2-2,10,TRBV5-1,ASRLNTGELF
few,TRBJ1-3,10,TRBV29-1,SVSTTGNTIY
.,TRBJ2-1,15,TRBV28,ASSLWIAGGRDNEQF
.,TRBJ2-7,13,TRBV7-2,ASSLVAGGTYEQY
.,TRBJ2-1,12,TRBV11-2,ASQQGALYNEQF
.,TRBJ1-1,11,TRBV29-1,SAVPGGNTEAF
.,TRBJ2-1,13,TRBV6-1,ASSEESGGRNEQF
.,TRBJ2-5,12,TRBV5-1,ASSPTGIQETQY
.,TRBJ2-2,13,TRBV2,ASSDQGPNTGELF
.,TRBJ2-1,10,TRBV7-2,ASRLAGNEQF
.,TRBJ2-7,13,TRBV10-1,ASSQGQGSSYEQY
.,TRBJ1-5,13,TRBV5-4,ASSLGGQGNQPQH
.,TRBJ2-5,11,TRBV6-6,ASSYWGGKTQY
.,TRBJ1-2,12,TRBV28,ASSLVGWDYGYT
.,TRBJ2-7,12,TRBV7-9,ASSVTGGNYEQY
.,TRBJ1-4,12,TRBV5-4,ASSVGQGGEKLF
.,TRBJ2-7,12,TRBV19,ASKRGQGTLEQY
.,TRBJ2-3,14,TRBV19,ASSRTSGGSTDTQY